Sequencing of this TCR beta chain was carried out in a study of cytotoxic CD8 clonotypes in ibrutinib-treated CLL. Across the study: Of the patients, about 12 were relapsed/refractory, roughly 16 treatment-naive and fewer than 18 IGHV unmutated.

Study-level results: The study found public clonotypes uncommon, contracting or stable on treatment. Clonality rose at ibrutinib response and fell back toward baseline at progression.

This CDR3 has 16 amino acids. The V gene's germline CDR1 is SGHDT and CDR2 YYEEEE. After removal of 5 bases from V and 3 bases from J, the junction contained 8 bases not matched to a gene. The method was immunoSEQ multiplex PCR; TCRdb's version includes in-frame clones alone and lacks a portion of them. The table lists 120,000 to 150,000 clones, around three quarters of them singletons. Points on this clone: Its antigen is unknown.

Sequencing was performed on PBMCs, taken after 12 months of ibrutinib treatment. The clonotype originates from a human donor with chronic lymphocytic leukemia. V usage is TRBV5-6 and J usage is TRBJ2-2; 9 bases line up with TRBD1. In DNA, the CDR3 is TGTGCCAGCAGTTTTGCGGGACAGGGTCACACCGGGGAGCTGTTTTTT. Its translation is CASSFAGQGHTGELFF. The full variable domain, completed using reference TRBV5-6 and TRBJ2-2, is DAGVTQSPTHLIKTRGQQVTLRCSPKSGHDTVSWYQQALGQGPQFIFQYYEEEERQRGNFPDRFSGHQFPNYSSELNVNALLLGDSALYLCASSFAGQGHTGELFFGEGSRLTVL.